Following are 13 T cell receptor beta chains from one sample sequenced in a study of beta chain features in type 1 diabetes. Study results and caveats: People with Type 1 diabetes carried modestly yet significantly shorter TCRB CDR3s in all four CD4+ subsets.

All of the isolated RNA was reverse transcribed, so expressed TCRB transcripts were sequenced. Sequencing used immunoSEQ multiplex PCR; TCRdb keeps in-frame clones, though not all of them. The table has hundreds of thousands of clones, around an eighth seen once. These TCRs' antigens remain unknown. The sample was naive CD4+ T cells from blood. These receptors were obtained from a man between 18 and 29 years old with type 1 diabetes.

Only a few counts were recorded for this clone. This sequence joins TRBV5-1 and TRBJ2-5; 8 nucleotides match TRBD1. The CDR3 covers 17 residues. CDR1 is SGHRS and CDR2 is YFSETQ in the germline V gene. Germline trimming cut 4 bases from V and 1 base from J; bases unmatched to any gene: 12. The CDR3 nucleotides read TGCGCCAGCAGCCCTCCTTTGACAGGGGTCCTCCAAGAGACCCAGTACTTC. Its protein product is CASSPPLTGVLQETQYF.

The chain recombines TRBV5-1 with TRBJ2-1, with D uncertain. This CDR3 contains 13 residues. Between the trimmed V and J ends, which lost 2 bases and 5 bases, there was a span of 8 bases. CDR1 and CDR2 from the germline V gene are SGHRS and YFSETQ. The CDR3 sequence: CASSFVPDNEQFF. CDR3 in DNA: TGCGCCAGCAGCTTCGTGCCGGACAATGAGCAGTTCTTC.

V and J are TRBV7-2 and TRBJ2-4, with D perhaps TRBD1 or TRBD2 (6 bases each). Per the germline V gene, CDR1 is SGHTA and CDR2 is FQGNSA. V shed 2 bases and J shed 4 bases, with 15 bases lying between them. The CDR3 runs 16 residues. CDR3 sequence reads: CASSLRGVGLKNIQYF. CDR3 sequence (DNA): TGTGCCAGCAGCTTAAGGGGGGTAGGACTGAAAAACATTCAGTACTTC.

This clone has more than one count but fewer than ten. The rearrangement joins TRBV11-3 to TRBJ2-3; a weak D match, TRBD1 (5 bases). V was clipped by 7 bases and J by 4 bases, with 21 bases between them. There are 16 residues in the CDR3. Germline lookup yields CDR1 SGHNT and CDR2 YENEEA. Written as DNA, the CDR3 is TGTGCCAGCACCTTTGGGGTTGGGGCACTCGCAGATACGCAGTATTTT. It codes for CASTFGVGALADTQYF.

This clone was counted between two and nine times. V and J are TRBV9 and TRBJ1-4; D might be TRBD1 (5 bases). Trimming removed 0 bases from V and 3 bases from J, with 9 bases in between. The CDR3 is made up of 15 amino acids. Germline V gives CDR1 SGDLS, CDR2 YYNGEE. CDR3 protein: CASSVDEGSNEKLFF. The CDR3 nucleotides are TGTGCCAGCAGCGTAGATGAGGGGTCTAATGAAAAACTGTTTTTT.

This chain uses TRBV20-1 with TRBJ2-5; D is unclear. Germline V lookup: CDR1 DFQATT, CDR2 SNEGSKA (reference sequence). The CDR3 loop spans 11 amino acids. V lost 7 bases and J 1 base, leaving 7 bases between the germline ends. CDR3 bases: TGCAGTGTGCTCCCCCAAGAGACCCAGTACTTC. It specifies CSVLPQETQYF.

This chain connects TRBV28 to TRBJ1-3; 10 bases agree with TRBD1. CDR1 and CDR2 from the germline V gene are MDHEN and SYDVKM. The trim removed 3 bases at V and 1 base at J, leaving 12 bases unmatched. CDR3 length equals 19 residues. CDR3 sequence (DNA): TGTGCCAGCAGTTTTGGTGGGACAGGGGTTTACTTATCTGGAAACACCATATATTTT. Protein: CASSFGGTGVYLSGNTIYF.

On this clone: Other DNA sequences in the sample encode the same CDR3. The V and J genes are TRBV28 and TRBJ2-5, with a tentative D call TRBD2 (6 bases). The V and J ends lost 6 bases and 5 bases respectively, with 13 bases between them. CDR3 length: 13 amino acids. CDR1 is MDHEN and CDR2 is SYDVKM in the germline V gene. In DNA form, the CDR3 reads TGTGCCAGCAGGGAGGGAGTCGAGGAGACCCAGTACTTC. Encoded protein: CASREGVEETQYF. Complete variable domain (other parts from reference TRBV28 and TRBJ2-5): DVKVTQSSRYLVKRTGEKVFLECVQDMDHENMFWYRQDPGLGLRLIYFSYDVKMKEKGDIPEGYSVSREKKERFSLILESASTNQTSMYLCASREGVEETQYFGPGTRLLVL.

This clone came up a few times. The gene calls are TRBV2 and TRBJ1-2; D gene ambiguous. The CDR3 consists of 11 residues. V shed 8 bases and J shed 2 bases, with 6 bases lying between them. The germline CDR1 and CDR2 sequences are SNHLY and FYNNEI. The CDR3 here is CASAGNYGYTF. The CDR3 DNA follows: TGTGCCAGCGCGGGCAACTATGGCTACACCTTC.

In its sample, this clone was seen a few times. The chain uses TRBV7-8 and TRBJ1-3; 7 positions match TRBD1. The germline CDR1 and CDR2 sequences are SGHVS and FQNEAQ. The CDR3 is 16 amino acids. V dropped 5 bases and J dropped 0; count of bases not matched to a gene: 7. The CDR3 coding sequence is TGTGCCAGCAGCCACAGGGGTGGCTCCTCTGGAAACACCATATATTTT. Amino acid sequence: CASSHRGGSSGNTIYF.

This clone was picked up a small number of times. The chain uses TRBV4-1 and TRBJ1-5, with D maybe TRBD1 (5 bases). The germline CDR1 and CDR2 sequences are MGHRA and YSYEKL. The CDR3 is 15 amino acids. Trimming pared 1 base from V and 7 bases from J, leaving 14 bases between. CDR3 coding DNA: TGCGCCAGCAGCCAAGTGGGGGAGGCCAGGCAGCCCCAGCATTTT. Protein: CASSQVGEARQPQHF.

This clone was picked up a small number of times. The sample carries other DNA sequences with the same CDR3. The V gene is TRBV7-2, the J gene TRBJ2-7; D is undetermined. This CDR3 comprises 12 residues. V lost 5 bases to trimming and J lost 2 bases, with 7 bases between them. Germline CDR1 reads SGHTA; CDR2 reads FQGNSA. The CDR3 reads CASSPVTYEQYF. The CDR3 region has the DNA TGTGCCAGCAGCCCGGTAACCTACGAGCAGTACTTC.

The V call is TRBV5-4, the J call TRBJ2-5, with 9 nucleotides matching TRBD2. This CDR3 has 15 amino acids. V was pared by 0 bases and J by 3 bases, with 3 bases of the junction left unmatched. Germline lookup yields CDR1 SGHNT and CDR2 YYREEE (reference sequence). The CDR3 nucleotides read TGTGCCAGCAGCTTGGATGCGGGGGGGAAAGAGACCCAGTACTTC. Amino acids: CASSLDAGGKETQYF.